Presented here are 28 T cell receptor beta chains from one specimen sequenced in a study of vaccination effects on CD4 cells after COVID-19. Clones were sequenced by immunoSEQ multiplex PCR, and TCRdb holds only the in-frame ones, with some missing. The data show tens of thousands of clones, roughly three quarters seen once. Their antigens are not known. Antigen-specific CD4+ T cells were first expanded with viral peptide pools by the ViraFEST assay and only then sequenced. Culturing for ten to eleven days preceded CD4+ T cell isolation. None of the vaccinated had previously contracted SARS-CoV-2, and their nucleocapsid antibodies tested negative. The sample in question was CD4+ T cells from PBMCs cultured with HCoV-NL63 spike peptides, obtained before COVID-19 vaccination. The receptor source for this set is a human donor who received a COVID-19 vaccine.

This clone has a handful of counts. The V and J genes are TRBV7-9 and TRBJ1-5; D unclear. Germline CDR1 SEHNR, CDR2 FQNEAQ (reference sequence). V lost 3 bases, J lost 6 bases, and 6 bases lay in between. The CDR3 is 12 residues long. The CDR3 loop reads CASSFSGQPQHF. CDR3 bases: TGTGCCAGCAGCTTCTCTGGTCAGCCCCAGCATTTT.

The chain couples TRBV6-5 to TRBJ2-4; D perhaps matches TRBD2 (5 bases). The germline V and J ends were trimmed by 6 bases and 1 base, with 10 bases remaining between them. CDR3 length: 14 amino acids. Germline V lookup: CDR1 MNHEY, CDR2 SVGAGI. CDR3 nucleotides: TGTGCCAGCAGGAGGGCATCGGCCAAAAACATTCAGTACTTC. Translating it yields CASRRASAKNIQYF.

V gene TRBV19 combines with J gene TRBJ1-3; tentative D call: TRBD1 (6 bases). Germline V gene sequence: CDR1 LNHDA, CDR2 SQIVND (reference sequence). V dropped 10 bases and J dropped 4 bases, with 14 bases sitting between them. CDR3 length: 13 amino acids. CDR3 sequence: CATYRAPGNTIYF. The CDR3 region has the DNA TGTGCCACTTACAGGGCTCCCGGAAACACCATATATTTT.

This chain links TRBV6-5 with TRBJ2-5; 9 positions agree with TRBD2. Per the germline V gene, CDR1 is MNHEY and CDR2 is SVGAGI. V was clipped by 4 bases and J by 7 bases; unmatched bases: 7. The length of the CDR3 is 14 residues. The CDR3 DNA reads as TGTGCCAGCAGTTCCGGGACTAGCTTAGCGACCCAGTACTTC. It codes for CASSSGTSLATQYF.

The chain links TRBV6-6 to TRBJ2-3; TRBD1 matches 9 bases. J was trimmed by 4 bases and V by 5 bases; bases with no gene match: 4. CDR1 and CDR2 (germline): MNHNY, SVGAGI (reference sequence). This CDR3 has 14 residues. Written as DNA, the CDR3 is TGTGCCAGCAGTCGGGACAGGGAACCAGATACGCAGTATTTT. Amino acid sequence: CASSRDREPDTQYF.

DNA for the CDR3: TGCGCCAGCAGTGACCGGACTCGAAACACCGGGGAGCTGTTTTTT. The encoded protein is CASSDRTRNTGELFF. The chain recombines TRBV10-1 with TRBJ2-2, with TRBD2 as a possible D gene (5 bases). Trimming shortened V by 3 bases and J by 2 bases, and 10 bases separated the two germline ends. The CDR3 loop spans 15 amino acids. The germline gives CDR1 WNHNN, CDR2 SYGVQD (reference sequence).

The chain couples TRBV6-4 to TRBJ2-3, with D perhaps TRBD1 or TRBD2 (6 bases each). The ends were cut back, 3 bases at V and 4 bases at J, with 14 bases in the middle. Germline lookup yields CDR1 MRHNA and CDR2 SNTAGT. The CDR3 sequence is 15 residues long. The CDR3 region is CASSERGAVSDTQYF. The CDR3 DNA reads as TGTGCCAGCAGTGAAAGGGGGGCTGTTTCAGATACGCAGTATTTT.

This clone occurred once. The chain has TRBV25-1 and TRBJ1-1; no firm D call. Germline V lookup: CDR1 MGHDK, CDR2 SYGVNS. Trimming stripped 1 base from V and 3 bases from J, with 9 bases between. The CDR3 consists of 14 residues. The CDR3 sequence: CASSELTRDTEAFF. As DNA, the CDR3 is TGTGCCAGCAGTGAATTGACACGGGACACTGAAGCTTTCTTT.

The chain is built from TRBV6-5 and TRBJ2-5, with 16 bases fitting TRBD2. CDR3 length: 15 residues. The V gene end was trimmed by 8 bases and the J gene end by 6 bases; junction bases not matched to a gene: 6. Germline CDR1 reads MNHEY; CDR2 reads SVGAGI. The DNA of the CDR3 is TGTGCCAGCTTGGGACTAGCGGGGGGGAGACAGACCCAGTACTTC. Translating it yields CASLGLAGGRQTQYF.

This chain's CDR3 is CASSLGSDIRQETQYF. In nucleotides, the CDR3 is TGTGCCAGCAGCTTGGGATCCGACATCCGTCAAGAGACCCAGTACTTC. The chain has TRBV5-8 and TRBJ2-5; no definite D call. Trimming cost V 0 bases and J 2 bases, with 14 bases left between them. This CDR3 has 16 residues. Per the germline V gene, CDR1 is SGHTS and CDR2 is YDEGEE.

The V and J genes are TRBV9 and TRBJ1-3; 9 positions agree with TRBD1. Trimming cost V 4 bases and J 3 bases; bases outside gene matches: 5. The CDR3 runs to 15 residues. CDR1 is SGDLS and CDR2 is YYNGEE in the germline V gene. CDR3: CASSTTGGFGNTIYF. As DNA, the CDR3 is TGTGCCAGCAGCACTACAGGGGGCTTTGGAAACACCATATATTTT.

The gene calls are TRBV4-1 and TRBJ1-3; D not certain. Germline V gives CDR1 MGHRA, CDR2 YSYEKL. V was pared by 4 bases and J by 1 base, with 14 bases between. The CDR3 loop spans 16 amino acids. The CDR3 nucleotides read TGCGCCAGCAGCCGCCCCAGTGAGGGTTCTGGAAACACCATATATTTT. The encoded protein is CASSRPSEGSGNTIYF.

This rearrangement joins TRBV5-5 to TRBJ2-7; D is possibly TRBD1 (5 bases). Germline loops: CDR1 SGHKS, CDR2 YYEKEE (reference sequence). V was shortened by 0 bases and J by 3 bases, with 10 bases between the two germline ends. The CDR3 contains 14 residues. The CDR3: CASSLGQRYYEQYV. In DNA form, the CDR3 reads TGTGCCAGCAGCTTGGGACAGCGTTACTACGAGCAGTACGTC.

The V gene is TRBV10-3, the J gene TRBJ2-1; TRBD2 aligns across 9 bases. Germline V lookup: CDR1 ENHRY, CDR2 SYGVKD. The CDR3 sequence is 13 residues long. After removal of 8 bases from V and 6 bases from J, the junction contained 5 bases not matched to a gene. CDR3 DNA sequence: TGTGCCATCGATCGAGCGGGGGGCAATGAGCAGTTCTTC. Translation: CAIDRAGGNEQFF.

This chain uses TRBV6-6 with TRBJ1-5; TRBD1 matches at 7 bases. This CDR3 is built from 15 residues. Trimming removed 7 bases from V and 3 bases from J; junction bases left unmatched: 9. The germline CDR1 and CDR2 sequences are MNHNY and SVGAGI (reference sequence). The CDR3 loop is CASTLPGGNNQPQHF. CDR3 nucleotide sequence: TGTGCCAGCACCTTACCAGGGGGGAACAATCAGCCCCAGCATTTT.

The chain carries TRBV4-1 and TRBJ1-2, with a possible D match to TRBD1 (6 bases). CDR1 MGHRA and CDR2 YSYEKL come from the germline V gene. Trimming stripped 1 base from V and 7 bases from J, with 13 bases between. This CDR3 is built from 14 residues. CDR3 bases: TGCGCCAGCAGCCAAGCTTCCGGGGGCCCTGGCTACACCTTC. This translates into CASSQASGGPGYTF.

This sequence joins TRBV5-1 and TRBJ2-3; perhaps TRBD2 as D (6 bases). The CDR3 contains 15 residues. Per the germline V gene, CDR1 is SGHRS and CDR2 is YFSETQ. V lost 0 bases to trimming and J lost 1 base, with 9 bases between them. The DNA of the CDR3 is TGCGCCAGCAGCTTGGGCGGCGGGGGCACAGATACGCAGTATTTT. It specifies CASSLGGGGTDTQYF.

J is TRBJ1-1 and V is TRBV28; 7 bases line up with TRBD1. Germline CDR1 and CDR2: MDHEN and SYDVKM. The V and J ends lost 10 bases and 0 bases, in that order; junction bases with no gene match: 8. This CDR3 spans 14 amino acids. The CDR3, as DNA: TGTGCCACCTTAACCGGGACAGTGAACACTGAAGCTTTCTTT. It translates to CATLTGTVNTEAFF.

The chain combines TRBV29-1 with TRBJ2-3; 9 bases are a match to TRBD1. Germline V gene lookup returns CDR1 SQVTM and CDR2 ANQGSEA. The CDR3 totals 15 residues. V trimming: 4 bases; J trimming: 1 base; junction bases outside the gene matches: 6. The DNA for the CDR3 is TGCAGCGTTGTCTGGGACAGGGAACGCACAGATACGCAGTATTTT. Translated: CSVVWDRERTDTQYF.

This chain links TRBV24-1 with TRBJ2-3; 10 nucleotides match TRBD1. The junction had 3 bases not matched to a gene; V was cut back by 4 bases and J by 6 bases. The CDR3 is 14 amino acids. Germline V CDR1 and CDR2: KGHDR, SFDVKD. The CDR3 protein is CATSETGGQDTQYF. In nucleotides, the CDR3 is TGTGCCACCAGTGAGACAGGGGGCCAGGATACGCAGTATTTT.

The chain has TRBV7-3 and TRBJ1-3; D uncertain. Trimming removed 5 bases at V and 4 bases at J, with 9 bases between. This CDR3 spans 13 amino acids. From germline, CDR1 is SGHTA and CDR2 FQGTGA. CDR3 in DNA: TGTGCCAGCAGCCCTGCGAACGGAAACACCATATATTTT. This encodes CASSPANGNTIYF.

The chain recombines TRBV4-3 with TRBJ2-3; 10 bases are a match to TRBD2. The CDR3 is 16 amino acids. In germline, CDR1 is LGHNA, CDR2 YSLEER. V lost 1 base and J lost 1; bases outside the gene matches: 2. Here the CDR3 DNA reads TGCGCCAGCAGCCAAGGTCTAGCGGGGGGCACAGATACGCAGTATTTT. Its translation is CASSQGLAGGTDTQYF.

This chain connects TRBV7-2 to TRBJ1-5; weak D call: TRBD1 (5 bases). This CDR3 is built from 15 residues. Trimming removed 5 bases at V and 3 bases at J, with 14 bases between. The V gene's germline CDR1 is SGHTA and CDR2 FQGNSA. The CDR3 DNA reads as TGTGCCAGCAGCGGCCGGGACGGACCCAATCAGCCCCAGCATTTT. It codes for CASSGRDGPNQPQHF.

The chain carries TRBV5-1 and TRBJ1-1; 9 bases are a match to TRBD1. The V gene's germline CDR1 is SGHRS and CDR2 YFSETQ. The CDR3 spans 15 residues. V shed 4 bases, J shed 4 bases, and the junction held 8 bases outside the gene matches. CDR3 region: CASSPGDREITEAFF. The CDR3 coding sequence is TGCGCCAGCAGCCCGGGGGACAGGGAGATCACTGAAGCTTTCTTT.

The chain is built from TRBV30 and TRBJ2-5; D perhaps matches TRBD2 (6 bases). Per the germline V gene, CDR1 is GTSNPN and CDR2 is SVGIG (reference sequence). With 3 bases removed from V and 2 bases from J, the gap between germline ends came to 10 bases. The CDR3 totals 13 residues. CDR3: CAWSLALQETQYF. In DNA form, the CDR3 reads TGTGCCTGGAGCCTAGCGTTACAAGAGACCCAGTACTTC.

CDR3 residues: CASSRPGGDSPLHF. CDR3 coding DNA: TGTGCCAGCAGCAGACCAGGGGGGGATTCACCCCTCCACTTT. The chain joins TRBV7-2 to TRBJ1-6; the match to TRBD1 covers 7 bases. Trimming cost V 5 bases and J 8 bases; bases outside gene matches: 6. The CDR3 is 14 residues long. Germline values: CDR1 SGHTA, CDR2 FQGNSA.

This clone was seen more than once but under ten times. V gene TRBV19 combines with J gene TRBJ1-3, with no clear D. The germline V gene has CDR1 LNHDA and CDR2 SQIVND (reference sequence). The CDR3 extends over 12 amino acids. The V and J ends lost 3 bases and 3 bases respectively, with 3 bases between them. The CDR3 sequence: CASSIVGNTIYF. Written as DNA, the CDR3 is TGTGCCAGTAGTATCGTTGGAAACACCATATATTTT.

CDR3 sequence reads: CASSYPPLTGYNEQFF. The CDR3, as DNA: TGTGCCAGCAGTTACCCTCCTTTGACAGGCTACAATGAGCAGTTCTTC. This chain joins TRBV6-2 or TRBV6-3 and TRBJ2-1, with D possibly being TRBD1 (6 bases). The CDR3 sequence is 16 residues long. Looked up from germline, CDR1 is MNHEY and CDR2 is SVGEGT. Trimming took off 2 bases at V and 3 bases at J, with 14 bases between the two ends.